This TCR beta chain was retrieved from a study of molecular identifiers for immune sequencing clone quantification. Ten or more counts support this clonotype. Trimming took 6 bases from V and 3 from J, leaving 12 bases between them. The CDR3 sequence is 13 residues long. MiXCR, run by TCRdb on the PCR reads, gives a single entry per CDR3 protein. The profile shows approximately 500,000 distinct CDR3 sequences, roughly 23% of them singletons. Sequenced sample: naive CD8+ T cells from blood, with Jurkat cell RNA spiked in. Subset here: FACS-sorted CD8+CD4-CCR7+CD45RA+ naive T cells. The TCR comes from a human donor in good health. Some libraries in this study had Jurkat cell RNA spiked in. V is TRBV12-3 or TRBV12-4 and J is TRBJ2-7; TRBD2 might be the D (6 bases). CDR3: CASRQGGRYEQYF. The CDR3 DNA follows: TGTGCCAGCAGGCAGGGAGGTCGCTACGAGCAGTACTTC.